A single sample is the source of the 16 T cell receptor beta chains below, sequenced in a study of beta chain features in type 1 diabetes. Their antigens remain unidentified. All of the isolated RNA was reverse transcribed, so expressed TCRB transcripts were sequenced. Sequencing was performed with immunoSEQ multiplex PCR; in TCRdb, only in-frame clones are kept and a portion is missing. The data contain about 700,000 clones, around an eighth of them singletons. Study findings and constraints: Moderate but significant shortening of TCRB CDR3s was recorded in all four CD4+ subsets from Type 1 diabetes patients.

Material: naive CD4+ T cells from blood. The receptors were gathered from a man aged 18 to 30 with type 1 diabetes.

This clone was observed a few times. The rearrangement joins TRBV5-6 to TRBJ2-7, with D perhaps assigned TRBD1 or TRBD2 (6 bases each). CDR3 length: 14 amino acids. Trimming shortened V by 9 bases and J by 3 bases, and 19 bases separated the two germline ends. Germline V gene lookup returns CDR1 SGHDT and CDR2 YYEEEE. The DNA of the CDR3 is TGTGCCACCTCCAGGAGGGGACAAGTCTACGAGCAGTACTTC. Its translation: CATSRRGQVYEQYF.

In nucleotides, the CDR3 is TGTGCCAGTAGTATAGGGGCAGGTAGGGATGAGCAGTTCTTC. It yields the protein CASSIGAGRDEQFF. The chain couples TRBV19 to TRBJ2-1; no firm D call. Trimming cost V 1 base and J 8 bases, with 12 bases left between them. Germline CDR1 is LNHDA and CDR2 is SQIVND (reference sequence). The CDR3 contains 14 residues. The full variable domain, in which reference TRBV19 and TRBJ2-1 provide the parts outside the CDR3, is DGGITQSPKYLFRKEGQNVTLSCEQNLNHDAMYWYRQDPGQGLRLIYYSQIVNDFQKGDIAEGYSVSREKKESFPLTVTSAQKNPTAFYLCASSIGAGRDEQFFGPGTRLTVL.

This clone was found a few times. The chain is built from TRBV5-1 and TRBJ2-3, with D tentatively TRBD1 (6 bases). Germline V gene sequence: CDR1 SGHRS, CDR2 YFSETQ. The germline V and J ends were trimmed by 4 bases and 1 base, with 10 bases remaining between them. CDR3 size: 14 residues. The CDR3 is CASSLDRRTDTQYF. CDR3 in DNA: TGCGCCAGCAGCCTTGACAGGCGCACAGATACGCAGTATTTT.

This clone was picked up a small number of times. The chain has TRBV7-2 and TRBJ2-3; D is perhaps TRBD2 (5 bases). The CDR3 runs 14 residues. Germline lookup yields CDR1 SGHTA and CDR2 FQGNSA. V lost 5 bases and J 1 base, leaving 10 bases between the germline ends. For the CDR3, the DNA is TGTGCCAGCAGCCGCGGGCCCCGCACAGATACGCAGTATTTT. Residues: CASSRGPRTDTQYF.

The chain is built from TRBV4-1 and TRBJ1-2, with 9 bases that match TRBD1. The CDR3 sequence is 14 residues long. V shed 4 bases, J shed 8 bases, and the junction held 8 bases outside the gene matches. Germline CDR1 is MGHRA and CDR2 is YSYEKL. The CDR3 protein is CASSRPGQGGGYTF. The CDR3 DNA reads TGCGCCAGCAGCCGACCGGGACAGGGAGGGGGCTACACCTTC.

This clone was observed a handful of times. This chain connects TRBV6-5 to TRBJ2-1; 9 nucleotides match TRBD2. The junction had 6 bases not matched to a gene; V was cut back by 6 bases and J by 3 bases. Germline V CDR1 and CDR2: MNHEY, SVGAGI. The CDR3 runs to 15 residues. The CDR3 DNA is TGTGCCAGCAGGGGTAGCGGGGGCGACTACAATGAGCAGTTCTTC. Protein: CASRGSGGDYNEQFF.

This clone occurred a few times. CDR3 in amino acids: CASSHPARGAEFYGYTF. DNA for the CDR3: TGCGCCAGCAGCCATCCGGCACGGGGGGCGGAATTCTATGGCTACACCTTC. The chain combines TRBV4-1 with TRBJ1-2, with D maybe TRBD1 (6 bases). The germline CDR1 and CDR2 sequences are MGHRA and YSYEKL. Trimming cost V 3 bases and J 4 bases, with 21 bases left between them. The CDR3 length is 17 residues.

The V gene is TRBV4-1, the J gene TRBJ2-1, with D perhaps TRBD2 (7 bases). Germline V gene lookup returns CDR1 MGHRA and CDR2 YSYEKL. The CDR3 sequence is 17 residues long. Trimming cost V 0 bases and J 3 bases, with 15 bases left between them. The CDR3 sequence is CASSQESGGGFYNEQFF. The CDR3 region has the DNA TGCGCCAGCAGCCAAGAATCCGGCGGGGGCTTCTACAATGAGCAGTTCTTC.

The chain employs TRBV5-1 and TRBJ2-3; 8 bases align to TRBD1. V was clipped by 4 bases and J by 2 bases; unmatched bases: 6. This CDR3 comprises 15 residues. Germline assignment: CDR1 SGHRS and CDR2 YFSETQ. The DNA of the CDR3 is TGCGCCAGCAGCCCGGGACAGGAGTACACAGATACGCAGTATTTT. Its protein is CASSPGQEYTDTQYF.

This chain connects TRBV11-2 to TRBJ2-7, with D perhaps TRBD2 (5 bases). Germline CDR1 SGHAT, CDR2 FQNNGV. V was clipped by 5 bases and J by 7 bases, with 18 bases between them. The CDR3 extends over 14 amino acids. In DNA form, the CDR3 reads TGTGCCAGCAGCCCTGACGGGGTTATGGGGGAGCAGTACTTC. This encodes CASSPDGVMGEQYF.

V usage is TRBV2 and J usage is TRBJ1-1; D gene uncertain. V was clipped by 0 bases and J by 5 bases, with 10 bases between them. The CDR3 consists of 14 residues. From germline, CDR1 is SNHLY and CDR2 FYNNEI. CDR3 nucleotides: TGTGCCAGCAGTGAAGCGACCCCGGAGACTGAAGCTTTCTTT. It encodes CASSEATPETEAFF.

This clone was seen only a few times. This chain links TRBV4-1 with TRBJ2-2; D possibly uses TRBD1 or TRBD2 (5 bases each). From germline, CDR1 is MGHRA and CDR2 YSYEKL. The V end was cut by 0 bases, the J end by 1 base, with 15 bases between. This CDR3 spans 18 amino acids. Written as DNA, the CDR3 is TGCGCCAGCAGCCAAGAGAGGGGATTGGCGGGGAACACCGGGGAGCTGTTTTTT. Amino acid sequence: CASSQERGLAGNTGELFF.

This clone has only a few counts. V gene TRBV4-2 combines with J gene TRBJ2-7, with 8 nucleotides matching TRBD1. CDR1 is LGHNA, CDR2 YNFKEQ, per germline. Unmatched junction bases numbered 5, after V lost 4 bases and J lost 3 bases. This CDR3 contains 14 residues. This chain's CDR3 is CASSRTDRDYEQYF. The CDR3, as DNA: TGTGCCAGCAGCCGCACGGACAGGGACTACGAGCAGTACTTC.

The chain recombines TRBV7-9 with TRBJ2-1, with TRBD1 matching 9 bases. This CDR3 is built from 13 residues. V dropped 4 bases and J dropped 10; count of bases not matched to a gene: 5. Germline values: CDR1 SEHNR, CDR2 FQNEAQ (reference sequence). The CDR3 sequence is CASSSGTGNEQFF. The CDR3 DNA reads TGTGCCAGCAGCTCAGGGACAGGGAACGAGCAGTTCTTC.

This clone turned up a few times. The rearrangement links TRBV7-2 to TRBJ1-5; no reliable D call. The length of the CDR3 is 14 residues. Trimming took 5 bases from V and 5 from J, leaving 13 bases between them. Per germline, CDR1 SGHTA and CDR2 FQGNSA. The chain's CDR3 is CASSPRGGDQPQHF. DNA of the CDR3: TGTGCCAGCAGCCCGCGAGGTGGGGATCAGCCCCAGCATTTT.

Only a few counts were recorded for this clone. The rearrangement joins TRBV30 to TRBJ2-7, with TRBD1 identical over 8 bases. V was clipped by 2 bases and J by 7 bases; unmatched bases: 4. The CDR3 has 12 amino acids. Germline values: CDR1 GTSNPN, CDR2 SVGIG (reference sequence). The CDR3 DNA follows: TGTGCCTGGAGTCCCGGGACAGGAGAGCAGTACTTC. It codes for CAWSPGTGEQYF.